The T cell receptor beta chain described here comes from a study of blood T cell repertoires in COVID-19. Study context: From T cells, B-cell-depleted T cells, or PBMCs came the material, which was cDNA or gDNA.

Only in-frame clones appear in the TCRdb table, and some are missing; sequencing was by immunoSEQ multiplex PCR. The sample consists of more than 35,000 clones, 90% of them appearing once. With 0 bases clipped from V and 8 bases from J, the junction kept 6 bases outside the gene matches. Germline CDR1 is SGHTA and CDR2 is FQGTGA. The CDR3 loop spans 14 amino acids. Sequencing was done on a sample of peripheral blood. The clonotype was recovered from a human donor in a cohort sampled during active COVID-19. This rearrangement joins TRBV7-3 to TRBJ1-1, with TRBD1 identical over 7 bases. CDR3 nucleotides: TGTGCCAGCAGCTTAACGTCCGACAGGGACGAAGCTTTCTTT. Its translation: CASSLTSDRDEAFF.